Shown below are 28 T cell receptor beta chains from a single sample sequenced in a study of patients and donors after allogeneic stem cell transplantation. In TCRdb, the RT-PCR reads were re-called with MiXCR into one record per CDR3 protein. The sample includes roughly 940,000 distinct CDR3 sequences, about 20% of them seen just once. Sequencing used blood, either unsorted or a sorted T cell fraction (not recorded which). The receptors were gathered from a human donor who was either an allogeneic HSCT recipient or a stem cell or donor lymphocyte infusion donor (not recorded which). It is not recorded whose cells these are; they may come from a transplant donor.

J is TRBJ1-1 and V is TRBV4-3; 11 nucleotides match TRBD1. The CDR3 length is 18 residues. Germline CDR1 and CDR2: LGHNA and YSLEER. The trim removed 3 bases at V and 3 bases at J, leaving 12 bases unmatched. In nucleotides, the CDR3 is TGCGCCAGCAGCCACTCAGGACAGGGGGCATTTTGGGACACTGAAGCTTTCTTT. It specifies CASSHSGQGAFWDTEAFF.

Ten or more counts support this clonotype. The chain joins TRBV7-2 to TRBJ2-2; D not certain. Germline CDR1 and CDR2: SGHTA and FQGNSA. This CDR3 has 14 residues. Between the trimmed V and J ends, which lost 5 bases and 4 bases, there was a span of 11 bases. CDR3: CASSGTLFTGELFF. The DNA for the CDR3 is TGTGCCAGCAGCGGAACTCTTTTCACCGGGGAGCTGTTTTTT.

This clonotype occurred a few times. The chain is built from TRBV18 and TRBJ2-3; D is uncertain. V was cut by 3 bases and J by 2 bases, with 15 bases left in between. This CDR3 comprises 16 residues. The germline gives CDR1 KGHSH, CDR2 LQKENI. This CDR3 is CASSPLVGGLTDTQYF. The CDR3 DNA sequence: TGTGCCAGCTCACCCTTGGTTGGTGGCCTCACAGATACGCAGTATTTT.

This chain links TRBV20-1 with TRBJ2-4, with D possibly being TRBD1 or TRBD2 (5 bases each). Trimming pared 0 bases from V and 7 bases from J, leaving 13 bases between. The germline V gene encodes CDR1 DFQATT and CDR2 SNEGSKA (reference sequence). The CDR3 extends over 14 amino acids. The CDR3 here is CSAREGSKGNIQYF. In nucleotides, the CDR3 is TGCAGTGCTAGAGAAGGGAGCAAGGGGAACATTCAGTACTTC.

This clonotype was detected only a few times. This chain uses TRBV29-1 with TRBJ2-5, with TRBD2 identical over 7 bases. Looked up from germline, CDR1 is SQVTM and CDR2 is ANQGSEA. The CDR3 spans 12 residues. J lost 5 bases, V lost 7 bases, and 7 bases had no gene match. The CDR3 nucleotides read TGCAGCGGGGACTACCCTCGGGAGACCCAGTACTTC. This gives the protein CSGDYPRETQYF.

The chain couples TRBV12-3 or TRBV12-4 to TRBJ2-1; D might be TRBD1 (5 bases). Trimming took 6 bases from V and 3 from J, leaving 12 bases between them. This CDR3 is 14 amino acids long. The CDR3 sequence is CASSRREGYNEQFF. The CDR3 nucleotides read TGTGCCAGCAGCCGCAGGGAAGGCTACAATGAGCAGTTCTTC.

CDR3 protein: CSAREGTHDYGYTF. The CDR3 bases are TGCAGTGCTAGAGAAGGGACGCATGATTATGGCTACACCTTC. This chain uses TRBV20-1 with TRBJ1-2, with D maybe TRBD1 (5 bases). V lost 0 bases and J lost 5, with 13 bases in between. This CDR3 is built from 14 residues. Germline loops: CDR1 DFQATT, CDR2 SNEGSKA (reference sequence).

The chain links TRBV7-6 to TRBJ1-4; D is unresolved. Germline V lookup: CDR1 SGHVS, CDR2 FNYEAQ. The CDR3 covers 14 residues. The V and J ends lost 2 bases and 5 bases respectively, with 9 bases between them. The CDR3 nucleotides read TGTGCCAGCAGCTTACAGATCCTGAATGAAAAACTGTTTTTT. Translated, it gives CASSLQILNEKLFF.

This clonotype was seen a handful of times. The CDR3 spells CASSESLSGQVYGYTF. CDR3 in DNA: TGTGCCAGCAGTGAATCTTTGTCAGGGCAAGTCTATGGCTACACCTTC. The V gene is TRBV25-1, the J gene TRBJ1-2; tentative D call: TRBD1 (5 bases). The CDR3 is 16 amino acids. V lost 1 base and J lost 4, with 16 bases in between. Germline loops: CDR1 MGHDK, CDR2 SYGVNS.

This clonotype has a handful of counts. Here the CDR3 reads CASSYESVSGNTIYF. The CDR3 DNA reads as TGTGCCAGCAGTTACGAATCGGTTTCGGGAAACACCATATATTTT. The chain recombines TRBV6-5 with TRBJ1-3; no reliable D call. Germline CDR1 and CDR2: MNHEY and SVGAGI. V was trimmed by 2 bases and J by 4 bases, leaving 12 bases between them. The CDR3 sequence is 15 residues long.

This clonotype was found many times. This CDR3 reads CASSPQPGDRLYGYTF. The CDR3 DNA sequence: TGTGCCAGCAGTCCCCAACCCGGGGACAGGCTCTATGGCTACACCTTC. This chain joins TRBV12-3 or TRBV12-4 and TRBJ1-2, with TRBD1 identical over 8 bases. The CDR3 covers 16 residues. The trim removed 5 bases at V and 4 bases at J, leaving 12 bases unmatched.

This clonotype showed up just a few times. J is TRBJ1-2 and V is TRBV12-3 or TRBV12-4, with 9 bases identical to TRBD1. The CDR3 spans 14 residues. With V trimmed by 5 bases and J by 8 bases, 9 bases remained unmatched. The DNA for the CDR3 is TGTGCCAGCAGTCTCCGGGACAGGGCGGAGGGCTACACCTTC. This gives the protein CASSLRDRAEGYTF.

A few counts support this clonotype. J is TRBJ2-2 and V is TRBV24-1; no clear D. The CDR3 is 16 residues long. With 4 bases removed from V and 4 bases from J, the gap between germline ends came to 15 bases. Germline V gives CDR1 KGHDR, CDR2 SFDVKD. CDR3 nucleotide sequence: TGTGCCACCAGTGACCTCGCCCAGGATGTCACCGGGGAGCTGTTTTTT. Translated, it gives CATSDLAQDVTGELFF.

Only a few counts were recorded for this clonotype. DNA of the CDR3: TGCAGCGTTGCCACAGGGCTTAATGAGCAGTTCTTC. This sequence encodes CSVATGLNEQFF. This chain uses TRBV29-1 with TRBJ2-1; D may be TRBD1 (6 bases). V lost 4 bases and J 7 bases, leaving 11 bases between the germline ends. Germline V CDR1 and CDR2: SQVTM, ANQGSEA. The CDR3 covers 12 residues.

This chain uses TRBV6-2 or TRBV6-3 with TRBJ2-5, with 10 bases aligning to TRBD1. There are 15 residues in the CDR3. Germline-derived CDR1 and CDR2 are MNHEY and SVGEGT. Trimming took 5 bases from V and 5 from J; bases not matched to a gene: 8. CDR3 nucleotide sequence: TGTGCCAGCAGTCCCGACAGGGGGCTAGGGGAGACCCAGTACTTC. It is translated as CASSPDRGLGETQYF.

This clonotype was seen more than once but under ten times. V gene TRBV10-3 combines with J gene TRBJ2-7; D is perhaps TRBD1 (6 bases). V was trimmed by 10 bases and J by 0 bases, leaving 16 bases between them. The germline V gene has CDR1 ENHRY and CDR2 SYGVKD. This CDR3 has 14 residues. Written as DNA, the CDR3 is TGTGCCACGTGCCGAGACAGGAGCTCCTACGAGCAGTACTTC. This translates into CATCRDRSSYEQYF.

This rearrangement joins TRBV13 to TRBJ2-2, with 9 nucleotides matching TRBD1. V dropped 3 bases and J dropped 9; count of bases not matched to a gene: 5. This CDR3 comprises 14 residues. Germline V lookup: CDR1 PRHDT, CDR2 FYEKMQ (reference sequence). The CDR3 DNA sequence: TGTGCCAGCAGCTTCACAGGGGGCGTGAGGGAGCTGTTTTTT. This gives the protein CASSFTGGVRELFF. Looking up the rest from reference TRBV13 and TRBJ2-2 gives the full variable domain: AAGVIQSPRHLIKEKRETATLKCYPIPRHDTVYWYQQGPGQDPQFLISFYEKMQSDKGSIPDRFSAQQFSDYHSELNMSSLELGDSALYFCASSFTGGVRELFFGEGSRLTVL.

This clonotype was counted a few times. V usage is TRBV5-1 and J usage is TRBJ1-5; D is possibly TRBD1 (6 bases). Deletions cut 2 bases from V and 3 bases from J, with 12 bases between. Germline CDR1 and CDR2: SGHRS and YFSETQ. This CDR3 comprises 15 residues. This chain's CDR3 is CASSLEGHDNQPQHF. The CDR3 nucleotides read TGCGCCAGCAGCTTAGAGGGACACGACAATCAGCCCCAGCATTTT.

This clonotype was seen only a few times. This chain uses TRBV12-3 or TRBV12-4 with TRBJ1-4; D uncertain. This CDR3 spans 15 amino acids. The V end was cut by 5 bases, the J end by 4 bases, with 14 bases between. The CDR3 bases are TGTGCCAGCAGTCCTGAATATCCTATTAATGAAAAACTGTTTTTT. Amino acid sequence: CASSPEYPINEKLFF.

The rearrangement links TRBV4-1 to TRBJ2-3, with D maybe TRBD2 (6 bases). The germline V gene encodes CDR1 MGHRA and CDR2 YSYEKL. The CDR3 is made up of 14 amino acids. Trimming stripped 1 base from V and 5 bases from J, with 10 bases between. Here the CDR3 reads CASSQGWGEDTQYF. The CDR3 coding sequence is TGCGCCAGCAGCCAAGGTTGGGGGGAAGATACGCAGTATTTT.

J is TRBJ2-1 and V is TRBV15; 12 bases agree with TRBD1. The germline V gene encodes CDR1 LNHNV and CDR2 YYDKDF (reference sequence). V was clipped by 2 bases and J by 8 bases; unmatched bases: 7. The CDR3 covers 16 residues. The CDR3 DNA reads as TGTGCCACCAGCAGACGTCCCGGGACAGGGGGCTATGAGCAGTTCTTC. This gives the protein CATSRRPGTGGYEQFF.

The CDR3: CSARAGANTGELFF. CDR3 bases: TGCAGCGCTCGAGCGGGGGCGAACACCGGGGAGCTGTTTTTT. J is TRBJ2-2 and V is TRBV29-1; 8 positions agree with TRBD2. The CDR3 is made up of 14 amino acids. The J segment lost 0 bases and the V segment lost 7 bases, leaving 4 bases of the junction unmatched. The germline gives CDR1 SQVTM, CDR2 ANQGSEA.

This clonotype was observed a few times. J is TRBJ1-1 and V is TRBV7-2; TRBD1 matches at 10 bases. The V gene end was trimmed by 5 bases and the J gene end by 5 bases; junction bases not matched to a gene: 8. This CDR3 is 15 amino acids long. CDR1 is SGHTA and CDR2 is FQGNSA in the germline V gene. The DNA for the CDR3 is TGTGCCAGCAGCGAGACAGGGGGCGCGGGAACTGAAGCTTTCTTT. It is translated as CASSETGGAGTEAFF. The full variable domain, its missing parts supplied by reference TRBV7-2 and TRBJ1-1, is GAGVSQSPSNKVTEKGKDVELRCDPISGHTALYWYRQSLGQGLEFLIYFQGNSAPDKSGLPSDRFSAERTGGSVSTLTIQRTQQEDSAVYLCASSETGGAGTEAFFGQGTRLTVV.

The rearrangement joins TRBV11-2 to TRBJ2-1, with 10 bases that match TRBD2. The V gene's germline CDR1 is SGHAT and CDR2 FQNNGV. The CDR3 covers 19 residues. Germline trimming cut 5 bases from V and 6 bases from J; bases unmatched to any gene: 19. CDR3 bases: TGTGCCAGCAGCCGACCGTTCCTGGCTAGCGGGAGAAGGATCAATGAGCAGTTCTTC. Amino acid sequence: CASSRPFLASGRRINEQFF.

The chain is built from TRBV11-2 and TRBJ2-2, with 11 bases aligning to TRBD1. The V gene end was trimmed by 7 bases and the J gene end by 2 bases; junction bases not matched to a gene: 9. CDR1 and CDR2 (germline): SGHAT, FQNNGV. This CDR3 comprises 17 residues. Here the CDR3 DNA reads TGTGCCAGCACCCCTTTGAGGACAGGGGGCAACACCGGGGAGCTGTTTTTT. This sequence encodes CASTPLRTGGNTGELFF.

This clonotype was counted between two and nine times. The CDR3 region has the DNA TGCAGTGCTTTATGGGACAGGGGCTATGGCTACACCTTC. Protein sequence: CSALWDRGYGYTF. The gene calls are TRBV20-1 and TRBJ1-2, with TRBD1 matching 10 bases. The CDR3 is 13 amino acids. V was clipped by 5 bases and J by 4 bases; unmatched bases: 4. Germline V gene data show CDR1 as DFQATT and CDR2 as SNEGSKA (reference sequence).

This clonotype has just a few counts. This likely comes from a read error, as the CDR3 has no conserved phenylalanine or tryptophan at its end. The V and J genes are TRBV5-1 and TRBJ2-1; 12 bases map to TRBD2. V lost 0 bases and J lost 7; bases outside the gene matches: 5. Germline-derived CDR1 and CDR2 are SGHRS and YFSETQ. The CDR3 runs 16 residues. The CDR3 spells CASSLVRLAGDNEQFI. CDR3 coding DNA: TGCGCCAGCAGCTTGGTTCGACTAGCGGGAGATAATGAGCAGTTCATC.

Worth noting for this clonotype: A much bigger clone sits one base away, suggesting this may be a read error. The chain has TRBV2 and TRBJ2-5, with D possibly matching TRBD1 (5 bases). CDR1 SNHLY and CDR2 FYNNEI come from the germline V gene. The CDR3 runs 12 residues. V was cut by 7 bases and J by 0 bases, with 6 bases left in between. The CDR3 nucleotides read TGTGCCAGCAAGGGGAACCAAGAGACCCAGTACTTC. This sequence encodes CASKGNQETQYF.